A single T cell receptor (beta chain) is shown here with its context. Its antigen is not known. This sample includes further DNA sequences coding for the same CDR3. Scientists sequenced DNA from unsorted PBMC on ten immunoSEQ deep assay plates. Generated by immunoSEQ multiplex PCR, the TCRdb table keeps only in-frame clones and is missing some. Of about 560,000 clones in the sample, around three quarters were seen once. In germline, CDR1 is SGHRS, CDR2 YFSETQ. The V end lost 3 bases, the J end lost 3 bases, and 4 bases lay between the germline ends. This CDR3 has 11 amino acids. The record originates from a study of shared clonotypes between healthy human individuals. Extraction of genomic DNA in unsorted samples used 86 million or so PBMCs. Overall study findings and caveats: Limitation of the genetic and exposure-history diversity represented came from the few donors. Researchers sampled only blood; tissue repertoires likely differ.

The receptor was isolated from a woman aged 40 to 50 in good health. Some clones in this sample may be carry-over from other donors' samples. The rearrangement joins TRBV5-1 to TRBJ2-7; D is ambiguous. Sequences were obtained from PBMCs. This CDR3 reads CASSSSYEQYF. The DNA of the CDR3 is TGCGCCAGCAGCTCAAGCTACGAGCAGTACTTC. The whole variable domain, filled in from reference TRBV5-1 and TRBJ2-7, reads KAGVTQTPRYLIKTRGQQVTLSCSPISGHRSVSWYQQTPGQGLQFLFEYFSETQRNKGNFPGRFSGRQFSNSRSEMNVSTLELGDSALYLCASSSSYEQYFGPGTRLTVT.